Below are 4 T cell receptor beta chains sequenced from a single sample in a study of response to subunit inactivated influenza vaccine. MiXCR, applied by TCRdb to the RT-PCR reads, yields one record per CDR3 protein. The sample lists 170,000 or so distinct CDR3 sequences, approximately 12% seen once, with about a third in the top ten. The sequencing used CD8+ T cells sorted from PBMCs, collected 23 months after vaccination. The receptors were sampled from a man between 50 and 69 years old who received an inactivated influenza vaccine.

The sample holds a few counts of this clonotype. The chain joins TRBV4-3 to TRBJ2-2; the match to TRBD2 covers 7 bases. CDR1 is LGHNA, CDR2 YSLEER, per germline. This CDR3 region has 14 residues. Trimming removed 4 bases from V and 2 bases from J; junction bases left unmatched: 1. As DNA, the CDR3 is TGCGCCAGCAGCCGGGACTACAACACCGGGGAGCTGTTTTTT. Translating it yields CASSRDYNTGELFF.

The chain joins TRBV14 to TRBJ2-3, with TRBD2 identical over 9 bases. The V segment lost 4 bases and the J segment 0 bases; nucleotides outside the gene matches: 5. The CDR3 totals 16 residues. Germline loops: CDR1 SGHDN, CDR2 FVKESK. The CDR3 region is CASSPPLAGSTDTQYF. DNA for the CDR3: TGTGCCAGCAGCCCTCCCCTAGCGGGAAGCACAGATACGCAGTATTTT.

The genes are TRBV20-1 and TRBJ2-1; D could derive from TRBD1 or TRBD2 (6 bases each). Between the trimmed V and J ends, which lost 2 bases and 2 bases, there was a span of 13 bases. This CDR3 region has 15 residues. Germline assignment: CDR1 DFQATT and CDR2 SNEGSKA (reference sequence). Written as DNA, the CDR3 is TGCAGTGCTAGACACGGGGGCATTGCCTACAATGAGCAGTTCTTC. As protein: CSARHGGIAYNEQFF.

In this sample, this clonotype turned up many times. The chain carries TRBV28 and TRBJ1-2; possible D gene TRBD1, 6 bases. CDR1 is MDHEN and CDR2 is SYDVKM in the germline V gene. The length of the CDR3 is 16 residues. V was trimmed by 2 bases and J by 8 bases, leaving 21 bases between them. CDR3 residues: CASSLAPTGSPYGYTF. The CDR3 DNA reads TGTGCCAGCAGTTTAGCCCCAACAGGGTCTCCCTACGGCTACACCTTC.